Below, one T cell receptor beta chain is given with its context. The data belong to a study of blood T cell repertoires in COVID-19. In the study overall: Sites across the United States, Italy and Spain contributed samples from acute and convalescent COVID-19. T cells, B-cell-depleted T cells, or PBMCs supplied cDNA or gDNA.

The germline V gene encodes CDR1 SGHTA and CDR2 FQGNSA. The CDR3 length is 14 residues. Unmatched junction bases numbered 6, after V lost 7 bases and J lost 2 bases. In the source study's methods: How many nucleated cells were present was estimated from reference gene primer amplification. Only in-frame clones appear in the TCRdb table, and some are missing; sequencing was by immunoSEQ multiplex PCR. That table supplies the V and J calls and clone size; D and trimming were determined from the DNA. The data show some 200,000 clones, with 80% to 90% seen just once and roughly 10% held by the top ten. The sample taken for sequencing was peripheral blood. The chain recombines TRBV7-2 with TRBJ2-5, with 8 nucleotides matching TRBD2. This clonotype was obtained from an elderly woman with acute or convalescent COVID-19. DNA of the CDR3: TGTGCCAGCACCGGGAGGGCAGGTCAAGAGACCCAGTACTTC. Its protein is CASTGRAGQETQYF.